The present entry profiles one TCR beta chain with its context. Antigen unknown. The sample originates from a study of STAT3 mutations in large granular lymphocyte leukemia. Whole-study results and caveats: Every T-LGLL patient had at least one immunodominant TCRbeta clonotype.

V lost 3 bases and J lost 2; bases outside the gene matches: 8. The CDR3 is 16 residues long. Germline V gives CDR1 KGHSH, CDR2 LQKENI. Only in-frame clones appear in the TCRdb table, and some are missing; sequencing was by immunoSEQ multiplex PCR. The sample holds under 25,000 clones, about nine tenths seen once. The receptor was derived from a man aged 60-69 years with T-cell large granular lymphocyte leukemia. Some clones in this sample may be carry-over from other donors' samples. J is TRBJ2-3 and V is TRBV18, with 7 bases aligning to TRBD1. The sample consisted of peripheral blood mononuclear cells. The chain's CDR3 is CASSPPNRGYTDTQYF. Written as DNA, the CDR3 is TGTGCCAGCTCACCCCCTAACAGGGGTTACACAGATACGCAGTATTTT.